This T cell receptor (beta chain) was identified in a study of OX40 agonist ivuxolimab in advanced cancers. Study-level background: Ivuxolimab doses were 0.01, 0.1, 0.3, 1.5, 3 or 10 mg/kg every 2 weeks. Cancers in dose escalation were hepatocellular, melanoma, renal cell and head and neck. Having had anti-PD-1, anti-PD-L1 or anti-CTLA-4 therapy before was allowed, and 40% to 45% had some. General study findings and limits: Clonal expansion by week 6 occurred in CD4+ and CD8+ blood T cells (at 0.1 to 3.0 mg/kg).

Here immunoSEQ multiplex PCR was the method, and the copy in TCRdb shows in-frame clones only, minus some. The repertoire holds tens of thousands of clones, with roughly 84% as singletons. The J segment lost 2 bases and the V segment lost 5 bases, leaving 5 bases of the junction unmatched. Germline V CDR1 and CDR2: LGHNT, FRNRAP. The CDR3 length is 15 residues. Turning to this clone: The antigen remains undetermined.

Specimen: CD4+ or CD8+ T cells sorted from blood, collected in a trial of the OX40 agonist ivuxolimab. This TCR was recovered from an adult with an advanced solid tumor such as melanoma, head and neck, liver or kidney cancer. The chain combines TRBV12-5 with TRBJ2-2, with TRBD1 matching over 7 bases. The CDR3 DNA is TGTGCTAGTGGTAATGACAGGGCTAACACCGGGGAGCTGTTTTTT. As protein: CASGNDRANTGELFF.